Below, one T cell receptor beta chain is given with its context. What it binds is unknown. Both about-4-week and about-12-week second-dose recipients were combined. These data come from a study of T cell responses to AZD1222 COVID-19 vaccine. General study results and limits: Seropositive AZD1222 recipients at baseline numbered only five or six. The donors showed a predominance of white British ancestry and of females, with possible underestimation of clonal diversity. No day 14 peak samples; only post-peak repertoires were characterized.

The repertoire was sequenced with immunoSEQ multiplex PCR; TCRdb's copy has only in-frame clones and lacks some. This table holds approximately 93,000 clones, 89% found once. The TCR was taken from an adult who received the AZD1222 COVID-19 vaccine. The starting material was peripheral blood, obtained 28 days after the second AZD1222 dose.

The CDR3 reads CASRQQGNSPLHF. The CDR3 nucleotides are TGTGCCAGCAGACAACAGGGAAATTCACCCCTCCACTTT. This chain uses TRBV6-5 with TRBJ1-6; tentatively, D is TRBD1 (6 bases). V gave up 6 bases and J gave up 7 bases, with 10 bases separating them. Looked up from germline, CDR1 is MNHEY and CDR2 is SVGAGI. The CDR3 has 13 residues.